The sequence of this T cell receptor (beta chain) was determined in a study of blood T cell repertoires in COVID-19. Study summary: Whether acute or convalescent, the COVID-19 samples came from the United States, Italy and Spain.

The V end lost 2 bases, the J end lost 4 bases, and 18 bases lay between the germline ends. The germline CDR1 and CDR2 sequences are MNHNS and SASEGT. This CDR3 comprises 16 residues. Authors' data handling: Reference gene primer amplification in the assay estimated nucleated cell counts. TCRdb's table, derived via immunoSEQ multiplex PCR, lists solely in-frame clones and lacks some. That table supplies the V and J calls and clone size; D and trimming were determined from the DNA. Of roughly 16,000 clones listed, roughly 88% were seen once; the top ten hold roughly 37%. The TCR comes from a man aged 70-80 years in a cohort sampled during active COVID-19. Specimen: peripheral blood. The rearrangement links TRBV6-1 to TRBJ2-7; D may be TRBD1 (6 bases). CDR3 amino acids: CASSESMGAEYYEQYF. CDR3 nucleotide sequence: TGTGCCAGCAGTGAATCGATGGGGGCTGAGTATTACGAGCAGTACTTC.